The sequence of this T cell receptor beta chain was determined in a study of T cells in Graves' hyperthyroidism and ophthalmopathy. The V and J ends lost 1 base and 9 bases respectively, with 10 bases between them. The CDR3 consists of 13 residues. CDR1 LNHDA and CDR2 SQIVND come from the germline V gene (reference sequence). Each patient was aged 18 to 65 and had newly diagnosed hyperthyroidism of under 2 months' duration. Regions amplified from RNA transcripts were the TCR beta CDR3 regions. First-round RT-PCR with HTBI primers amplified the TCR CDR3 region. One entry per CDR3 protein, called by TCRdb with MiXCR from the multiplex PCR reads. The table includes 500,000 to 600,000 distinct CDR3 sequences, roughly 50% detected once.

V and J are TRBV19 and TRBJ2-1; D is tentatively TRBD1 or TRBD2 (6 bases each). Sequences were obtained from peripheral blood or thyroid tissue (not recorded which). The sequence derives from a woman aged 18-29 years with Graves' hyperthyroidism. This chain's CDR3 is CASSIGPGAEQFF. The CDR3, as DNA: TGTGCCAGTAGTATAGGCCCGGGGGCTGAGCAGTTCTTC.